These T cell receptor beta chains were read from a single sample in a study of T cell responses to AZD1222 COVID-19 vaccine. The data were produced by immunoSEQ multiplex PCR, yet TCRdb's version contains in-frame clones alone and is incomplete. The data hold roughly 140,000 clones, with about 91% observed a single time. The material sequenced was peripheral blood, taken on day 0 of AZD1222 vaccination. The receptor source for this set is an adult in good health. Each CDR3 is given with its conserved first and last residue. A D gene is named only where the DNA matches it firmly. Clone size is shown for a subset of rows, as once, few, many or a class of expanded clone.

j_call clone_size d_call v_call cdr3_aa cdr3_nt
TRBJ2-5 - TRBD2 TRBV18 CASSPPLLAALRETQYF TGTGCCAGCTCACCACCGTTGCTAGCGGCCCTCCGAGAGACCCAGTACTTC
TRBJ1-6 - - TRBV10-2 CASSESRGTLRRALHF TGCGCCAGCAGTGAGTCAAGAGGGACTTTACGAAGGGCCCTCCACTTT
TRBJ1-3 - - TRBV18 CASSESSGNTIYF TGTGCCAGCTCAGAGAGCTCTGGAAACACCATATATTTT
TRBJ2-2 - - TRBV7-2 CASSLERPTGELFF TGTGCCAGCAGCTTAGAGCGGCCCACCGGGGAGCTGTTTTTT
TRBJ2-1 - TRBD1 TRBV25-1 CASGPGGLLNEQFF TGTGCCAGCGGTCCAGGGGGCTTATTAAATGAGCAGTTCTTC
TRBJ2-5 - - TRBV30 CAWSSGGRETQYF TGTGCCTGGAGTTCTGGGGGTCGAGAGACCCAGTACTTC
TRBJ1-5 - - TRBV30 CAWSPPGGFMTQHF TGTGCCTGGAGCCCCCCCGGGGGTTTTATGACCCAGCATTTT
TRBJ1-2 - - TRBV5-4 CASSAVGPYGYTF TGTGCCAGCAGCGCAGTGGGGCCCTATGGCTACACCTTC
TRBJ2-1 - TRBD2 TRBV4-3 CASSHNRLAWLNEQFF TGCGCCAGCAGCCATAACCGACTAGCGTGGTTGAATGAGCAGTTCTTC
TRBJ1-2 - - TRBV28 CASSFGGGYGYTF TGTGCCAGCAGTTTTGGGGGAGGCTATGGCTACACCTTC
TRBJ2-7 once TRBD2 TRBV9 CASSVGGTSTYEQYF TGTGCCAGCAGCGTAGGGGGGACTAGCACCTACGAGCAGTACTTC
TRBJ2-3 - TRBD2 TRBV11-2 CASSLSGTPVTVGGTQYF TGTGCCAGCAGCTTAAGCGGGACTCCCGTAACGGTCGGGGGTACGCAGTATTTT
TRBJ2-2 - - TRBV19 CASQVWGANTGELFF TGTGCCTCCCAGGTCTGGGGGGCCAACACCGGGGAGCTGTTTTTT
TRBJ1-2 - - TRBV6-5 CASSYSVGAQNYGYTF TGTGCCAGCAGTTACTCCGTGGGAGCACAGAACTATGGCTACACCTTC
TRBJ1-2 once - TRBV9 CASSVEGSYYGYTF TGTGCCAGCAGCGTAGAAGGCAGTTACTATGGCTACACCTTC
TRBJ1-5 - - TRBV30 CAWSGNNQPQHF TGTGCCTGGAGTGGGAACAATCAGCCCCAGCATTTT
TRBJ1-4 once - TRBV5-4 CASSAGGCEKLFF TGTGCCAGCAGCGCCGGGGGGTGTGAAAAACTGTTTTTT
TRBJ1-4 - - TRBV7-9 CASSPAGAWEKLFF TGTGCCAGCAGCCCCGCAGGGGCGTGGGAAAAACTGTTTTTT
TRBJ1-4 - TRBD1 TRBV6-5 CASSDDRGTNEKLFF TGTGCCAGCAGCGATGACAGGGGGACTAATGAAAAACTGTTTTTT